This T cell receptor (beta chain) was recovered during a study of CD8+ T cells in alopecia areata. Reverse transcribed after extraction, RNA yielded cDNA as the sequencing template. Profiled with immunoSEQ multiplex PCR; TCRdb holds only in-frame clones, not every one. The table has approximately 200,000 clones, approximately 40% seen once. Documented treatment: oral pan-JAK inhibitor, 5-10 mg twice daily. Obtained from alopecia areata patients were lesional scalp punch biopsies along with peripheral blood. Investigators sorted PBMCs to obtain both CD4+ and CD8+ T cells. From germline, CDR1 is SGHTA and CDR2 FQGNSA. Trimming pared 5 bases from V and 2 bases from J, leaving 17 bases between. The CDR3 is 16 amino acids.

The rearrangement links TRBV7-2 to TRBJ2-3; perhaps TRBD1 as D (6 bases). This receptor was obtained from a human donor with alopecia areata. This specimen consisted of CD4+ T cells sorted from blood, obtained at approximately week 36, from a patient treated with tofacitinib. This CDR3 reads CASSTTGSVITDTQYF. DNA for the CDR3: TGTGCCAGCAGCACTACAGGGTCGGTAATCACAGATACGCAGTATTTT.